The T cell receptor (beta chain) described here comes from a study of T cells in Graves' hyperthyroidism and ophthalmopathy. General observations from the study: Also found in blood were most expanded thyroid clonotypes above 0.001.

This clonotype has at least ten counts. Its specificity is unknown. RNA transcripts provided the source from which TCR beta CDR3 regions were amplified. With the HTBI primer set, the TCR CDR3 went through a first round of RT-PCR. TCRdb reprocessed the multiplex PCR reads via MiXCR and lists one record per CDR3 protein. The table includes 530,000 or so distinct CDR3 sequences, just over 45% detected once. The ends were cut back, 2 bases at V and 6 bases at J, with 13 bases in the middle. CDR1 and CDR2 from the germline V gene are MNHEY and SMNVEV (reference sequence). The CDR3 runs 14 residues. This sequence was found in a woman younger than 30 with Graves' hyperthyroidism. Material: peripheral blood or thyroid tissue (not recorded which). This chain uses TRBV27 with TRBJ2-5; D not resolved. CDR3 bases: TGTGCCAGCAGTTTAGCCCCTCGGCGGCAGACCCAGTACTTC. Its protein is CASSLAPRRQTQYF.